This T cell receptor beta chain was observed in a study of cytomegalovirus exposure and HLA in healthy donors. Study background: One earlier analysis, a look at approximately 190 million T cells, found roughly 120 million unique TCR beta sequences. Broader study findings: Researchers left out some V segments, among them TRBV6-2 and TRBV6-3, as indistinguishable.

Use of 60 Vbeta and 13 Jbeta primers characterized the PCR. Sequencing was performed with immunoSEQ multiplex PCR; in TCRdb, only in-frame clones are kept and a portion is missing. This sample has around 170,000 clones, with around 85% found just once. As concerns this clone: What it binds is unknown.

From germline, CDR1 is MNHEY and CDR2 SVGAGI. Trimming removed 5 bases from V and 1 base from J, with 5 bases in between. This CDR3 has 12 amino acids. The chain is built from TRBV6-5 and TRBJ1-1; D remains unclear. The TCR originated in a man aged 40-50 years in good health and CMV-seropositive. Sequenced sample: PBMCs. CDR3 DNA sequence: TGTGCCAGCAGTGTACAGAACACTGAAGCTTTCTTT. Protein sequence: CASSVQNTEAFF.